These T cell receptor beta chains were read from a single sample in a study of T cells after yellow fever vaccination. TCRdb analysed the 5' RACE reads with MiXCR anew, one entry per CDR3 protein. In the table there are around 310,000 distinct CDR3 sequences, more than 3% of which are singletons. Sequencing was performed on PBMCs, taken on the day of the yellow fever booster vaccination. These receptors were taken from a man aged 18 to 30 who received the YFV17D yellow fever vaccine. Each CDR3 is given with its conserved first and last residue. D genes are given only for firm matches. Clone size is stated in some rows and not others, as once, few, many or a class when expanded.

J gene | D gene | V gene | clone size | CDR3 protein | CDR3 DNA
TRBJ2-5 | NA | TRBV5-1 | NA | CASRGRWGESQYF | TGCGCCAGCAGGGGCAGATGGGGCGAGTCCCAGTACTTC
TRBJ2-2 | NA | TRBV10-3 | many | CAISVDNSNTGELFF | TGTGCCATCAGTGTCGACAACTCGAACACCGGGGAGCTGTTTTTT
TRBJ1-1 | NA | TRBV7-9 | NA | CASSFDTVTEAFF | TGTGCCAGCAGCTTCGACACAGTCACTGAAGCTTTCTTT
TRBJ1-5 | NA | TRBV5-1 | NA | CASSFSPDQPQHF | TGCGCCAGCAGCTTTTCCCCTGATCAGCCCCAGCATTTT
TRBJ1-4 | NA | TRBV29-1 | NA | CSVEDQGFEKLFF | TGCAGCGTTGAAGATCAAGGGTTTGAAAAACTGTTTTTT
TRBJ2-3 | TRBD2 | TRBV7-3 | many | CASSTAGGLADTQYF | TGTGCCAGCAGCACAGCGGGGGGCCTCGCAGATACGCAGTATTTT
TRBJ2-5 | TRBD1 | TRBV29-1 | many | CSVELPGQGAVKTQYF | TGCAGCGTTGAGCTTCCGGGACAGGGGGCGGTTAAGACCCAGTACTTC
TRBJ2-3 | NA | TRBV3-1 | few | CASSQGDWGTDTQYF | TGTGCCAGCAGCCAAGGAGACTGGGGCACAGATACGCAGTATTTT
TRBJ2-1 | NA | TRBV28 | NA | CASSSPGSSYNEQFF | TGTGCCAGCAGCTCCCCCGGGAGCTCCTACAATGAGCAGTTCTTC
TRBJ1-6 | NA | TRBV11-2 | few | CASTQTGPGPLHF | TGTGCCAGCACCCAGACGGGGCCAGGGCCCCTCCACTTT
TRBJ2-3 | NA | TRBV20-1 | many | CIAGWRGTSTDTQYF | TGCATTGCTGGCTGGCGGGGAACTAGCACAGATACGCAGTATTTT
TRBJ2-1 | NA | TRBV27 | few | CASRAWDEQFF | TGTGCCAGCAGAGCCTGGGATGAGCAGTTCTTC
TRBJ1-1 | NA | TRBV5-1 | many | CASSLGDANEAFF | TGCGCCAGCAGCTTGGGTGACGCCAACGAAGCTTTCTTT
TRBJ1-1 | NA | TRBV11-2 | many | CASSSPAGSPEAFF | TGTGCCAGCAGCTCCCCGGCAGGGTCGCCTGAAGCTTTCTTT
TRBJ2-3 | TRBD1 | TRBV5-1 | NA | CASSWGTGTDTQYF | TGCGCCAGCAGCTGGGGGACAGGCACAGATACGCAGTATTTT
TRBJ1-5 | NA | TRBV20-1 | NA | CSATSHRQADSNQPQHF | TGCAGTGCTACCAGCCACAGACAGGCCGATAGCAATCAGCCCCAGCATTTT
TRBJ1-1 | NA | TRBV3-1 | few | CASTLQGPNTEAFF | TGTGCCAGCACCCTACAGGGCCCGAACACTGAAGCTTTCTTT
TRBJ2-5 | NA | TRBV7-2 | few | CASSPRTVQETQYF | TGTGCCAGCAGCCCCCGGACAGTTCAAGAGACCCAGTACTTC
TRBJ2-3 | NA | TRBV7-2 | many | CASSPPGGTQYF | TGTGCCAGCAGCCCCCCCGGGGGTACGCAGTATTTT
TRBJ2-1 | TRBD2 | TRBV20-1 | few | CSAIERVAGGIEQFF | TGCAGTGCTATCGAGAGGGTAGCGGGGGGAATTGAGCAGTTCTTC
TRBJ1-2 | NA | TRBV9 | many | CASSLGAALSNYGYTF | TGTGCCAGCAGCCTGGGGGCCGCGCTGTCTAACTATGGCTACACCTTC
TRBJ1-3 | NA | TRBV9 | many | CASGPLSGNTIYF | TGTGCCAGCGGCCCACTCTCTGGAAACACCATATATTTT
TRBJ1-2 | NA | TRBV6-2/TRBV6-3 | few | CASSYPQFRRYTGGYTF | TGTGCCAGCAGTTACCCTCAATTCCGCCGCTACACGGGAGGCTACACCTTC
TRBJ1-2 | TRBD1 | TRBV27 | many | CASRDRAGYGYTF | TGTGCCAGCAGGGACAGGGCCGGCTATGGCTACACCTTC
TRBJ1-3 | NA | TRBV12-3/TRBV12-4 | few | CASSLIRRYSGNTIYF | TGTGCCAGCAGTTTAATCAGACGGTACTCTGGAAACACCATATATTTT
TRBJ2-1 | TRBD1 | TRBV20-1 | many | CSAPPAAGGYNEQFF | TGCAGTGCACCGCCCGCGGCAGGGGGCTACAATGAGCAGTTCTTC
TRBJ2-2 | NA | TRBV15 | few | CATSRAYAGELFF | TGTGCCACCAGCAGAGCTTACGCCGGGGAGCTGTTTTTT
TRBJ1-1 | NA | TRBV7-2 | many | CASSSRGSRGTEAFF | TGTGCCAGCAGCTCCAGAGGGTCCAGGGGTACTGAAGCTTTCTTT